The 20 T cell receptor beta chains presented below share a single source sample, sequenced in a study of OX40 agonist ivuxolimab in advanced cancers. Some clones are missing from TCRdb's copy, which holds only in-frame ones; the method was immunoSEQ multiplex PCR. The sample lists tens of thousands of clones, around nine tenths occurring once. The input for sequencing was CD4+ or CD8+ T cells sorted from blood, taken in a trial of the OX40 agonist ivuxolimab. The receptors come from an adult with an advanced solid tumor such as melanoma, head and neck, liver or kidney cancer.

The chain couples TRBV13 to TRBJ1-1; tentatively, D is TRBD1 (6 bases). Trimming cost V 5 bases and J 8 bases, with 21 bases left between them. This CDR3 has 15 residues. Germline CDR1 is PRHDT and CDR2 is FYEKMQ (reference sequence). CDR3 bases: TGTGCCAGCAGCCCGACGAAGGGGGGGAGCGCAGAAGCTTTCTTT. It specifies CASSPTKGGSAEAFF.

The rearrangement links TRBV4-2 to TRBJ1-6; unclear D gene. The CDR3 is 13 residues long. V lost 6 bases to trimming and J lost 4 bases, with 7 bases between them. The germline gives CDR1 LGHNA, CDR2 YNFKEQ. CDR3 region: CASRRDYNSPLHF. The CDR3 nucleotides read TGTGCCAGCAGACGGGATTATAATTCACCCCTCCACTTT.

The chain uses TRBV7-3 and TRBJ2-6; 8 bases are a match to TRBD1. There are 20 residues in the CDR3. Germline trimming cut 4 bases from V and 0 bases from J; bases unmatched to any gene: 14. CDR1 and CDR2 (germline): SGHTA, FQGTGA. CDR3 DNA: TGTGCCAGCAGCTCGATCGCCCAGACAGGGGCCAGCTCTGGGGCCAACGTCCTGACTTTC. Translating gives CASSSIAQTGASSGANVLTF.

This chain joins TRBV5-1 and TRBJ2-4; D perhaps matches TRBD2 (5 bases). Per the germline V gene, CDR1 is SGHRS and CDR2 is YFSETQ. This CDR3 contains 13 residues. V lost 0 bases and J 8 bases, leaving 9 bases between the germline ends. CDR3 sequence (DNA): TGCGCCAGCAGCTTGGACGGGGAACACATTCAGTACTTC. As protein: CASSLDGEHIQYF.

This chain joins TRBV6-5 and TRBJ1-5; D call uncertain. Trimming stripped 0 bases from V and 2 bases from J, with 8 bases between. The CDR3 has 15 amino acids. Germline V CDR1 and CDR2: MNHEY, SVGAGI. This CDR3 reads CASSYSWVGNQPQHF. The CDR3 bases are TGTGCCAGCAGTTACTCTTGGGTGGGCAATCAGCCCCAGCATTTT.

The chain has TRBV28 and TRBJ1-4; no clear D gene. Trimming shortened V by 5 bases and J by 5 bases, and 9 bases separated the two germline ends. The germline gives CDR1 MDHEN, CDR2 SYDVKM. This CDR3 comprises 13 residues. CDR3 nucleotides: TGTGCCAGCAGTCGGAGGGAAAATGAAAAACTGTTTTTT. Translating it yields CASSRRENEKLFF.

This chain connects TRBV7-2 to TRBJ2-4; D remains ambiguous. Germline V gives CDR1 SGHTA, CDR2 FQGNSA. The CDR3 sequence is 16 residues long. The germline V and J ends were trimmed by 4 bases and 1 base, with 14 bases remaining between them. The CDR3 spells CASSSGTRSAKNIQYF. DNA of the CDR3: TGTGCCAGCAGCTCCGGAACCCGATCGGCCAAAAACATTCAGTACTTC.

The chain couples TRBV19 to TRBJ2-5; perhaps TRBD2 as D (7 bases). The germline V gene encodes CDR1 LNHDA and CDR2 SQIVND (reference sequence). V was clipped by 8 bases and J by 5 bases, with 18 bases between them. The CDR3 is 14 residues long. CDR3 residues: CASGRGGHAETQYF. For the CDR3, the DNA is TGTGCCAGTGGAAGGGGGGGACACGCCGAGACCCAGTACTTC.

The sample holds one count of this clone. The genes are TRBV7-2 and TRBJ2-7; 11 bases line up with TRBD2. J lost 2 bases, V lost 4 bases, and 1 base had no gene match. This CDR3 spans 14 amino acids. CDR1 is SGHTA, CDR2 FQGNSA, per germline. CDR3 DNA: TGTGCCAGCAGCTCGACTAGCGGGGCCTACGAGCAGTACTTC. Encoded protein: CASSSTSGAYEQYF.

The chain combines TRBV5-4 with TRBJ2-7; 9 bases line up with TRBD1. Per the germline V gene, CDR1 is SGHNT and CDR2 is YYREEE (reference sequence). V gave up 5 bases and J gave up 6 bases; unmatched junction bases: 12. The CDR3 contains 15 residues. This CDR3 reads CASSSMGQGPSEQYF. Here the CDR3 DNA reads TGTGCCAGCAGTTCGATGGGACAGGGCCCATCCGAGCAGTACTTC.

A remark on this clone: Germline is not matched at one junction end, which may reflect a read error. The chain carries TRBV7-2 and TRBJ2-3, with D possibly being TRBD1 (6 bases). Germline CDR1 is SGHTA and CDR2 is FQGNSA. CDR3 length: 15 amino acids. CDR3 coding DNA: TGCGCCAGCAGCCAAGACAGGACCAACACAGATACGCAGTATTTT. Translation gives CASSQDRTNTDTQYF.

The chain couples TRBV5-4 to TRBJ1-2, with 8 positions matching TRBD1. The CDR3 consists of 15 residues. V lost 4 bases, J lost 0 bases, and 5 bases stayed unmatched. CDR1 is SGHNT and CDR2 is YYREEE in the germline V gene (reference sequence). CDR3 nucleotide sequence: TGTGCCAGCAGCCCGGGACAGGCCTCTAACTATGGCTACACCTTC. Its translation is CASSPGQASNYGYTF. Full variable domain (outside the CDR3, taken from reference TRBV5-4 and TRBJ1-2): ETGVTQSPTHLIKTRGQQVTLRCSSQSGHNTVSWYQQALGQGPQFIFQYYREEENGRGNFPPRFSGLQFPNYSSELNVNALELDDSALYLCASSPGQASNYGYTFGSGTRLTVV.

The chain joins TRBV5-1 to TRBJ2-7; 8 bases align to TRBD1. The ends lost 4 bases at V and 7 bases at J; junction bases unmatched: 7. The CDR3 covers 13 residues. Germline V gene sequence: CDR1 SGHRS, CDR2 YFSETQ. CDR3 in amino acids: CASSLATGDEQYF. As DNA, the CDR3 is TGCGCCAGCAGCCTGGCGACAGGGGATGAGCAGTACTTC.

The chain uses TRBV11-2 and TRBJ2-7; D is ambiguous. The CDR3 totals 11 residues. Germline CDR1 reads SGHAT; CDR2 reads FQNNGV. V lost 4 bases and J lost 2, with 3 bases in between. The CDR3 reads CASSSAYEQYF. As DNA, the CDR3 is TGTGCCAGCAGCTCCGCCTACGAGCAGTACTTC.

The gene calls are TRBV4-1 and TRBJ1-2; perhaps TRBD1 as D (5 bases). V lost 6 bases, J lost 4 bases, and 24 bases lay in between. The CDR3 spans 17 residues. Germline V gene lookup returns CDR1 MGHRA and CDR2 YSYEKL. CDR3 in DNA: TGCGCCAGCAGTCACTGGGAGGGGAAGGCGGGCGCCTATGGCTACACCTTC. Amino acids: CASSHWEGKAGAYGYTF.

The chain carries TRBV18 and TRBJ1-1; possibly TRBD1 for D (5 bases). V lost 2 bases and J 3 bases, leaving 16 bases between the germline ends. The CDR3 consists of 16 residues. Germline V gene sequence: CDR1 KGHSH, CDR2 LQKENI. CDR3 DNA sequence: TGTGCCAGCTCACCAGTAAGTGGCAGGGCCGACACTGAAGCTTTCTTT. Amino acid sequence: CASSPVSGRADTEAFF. Complete variable domain (other parts from reference TRBV18 and TRBJ1-1): NAGVMQNPRHLVRRRGQEARLRCSPMKGHSHVYWYRQLPEEGLKFMVYLQKENIIDESGMPKERFSAEFPKEGPSILRIQQVVRGDSAAYFCASSPVSGRADTEAFFGQGTRLTVV.

V and J are TRBV27 and TRBJ2-1, with 9 bases identical to TRBD1. Losses at the gene ends were 5 bases for V and 9 bases for J; bases not matched to a gene: 8. This CDR3 region has 14 residues. CDR1 and CDR2 (germline): MNHEY, SMNVEV (reference sequence). The CDR3: CASSVLQGAGEQFF. The CDR3 DNA sequence: TGTGCCAGCAGTGTCCTACAGGGGGCGGGTGAGCAGTTCTTC.

The V call is TRBV5-4, the J call TRBJ2-7; the match to TRBD1 covers 9 bases. Germline loops: CDR1 SGHNT, CDR2 YYREEE (reference sequence). The CDR3 is made up of 15 amino acids. The trim removed 3 bases at V and 3 bases at J, leaving 7 bases unmatched. The CDR3 is CASSSLDRGVYEQYF. CDR3 nucleotides: TGTGCCAGCAGCTCCCTGGACAGGGGCGTCTACGAGCAGTACTTC.

The chain joins TRBV2 to TRBJ2-3; 7 bases are shared with TRBD2. CDR1 SNHLY and CDR2 FYNNEI come from the germline V gene. Trimming cost V 8 bases and J 0 bases; bases outside gene matches: 11. The CDR3 extends over 16 amino acids. For the CDR3, the DNA is TGTGCCAGCCTCTTGGTCCTAGCGGCTAGCACAGATACGCAGTATTTT. It yields the protein CASLLVLAASTDTQYF. The full variable domain, completed using reference TRBV2 and TRBJ2-3, is EPEVTQTPSHQVTQMGQEVILRCVPISNHLYFYWYRQILGQKVEFLVSFYNNEISEKSEIFDDQFSVERPDGSNFTLKIRSTKLEDSAMYFCASLLVLAASTDTQYFGPGTRLTVL.

This rearrangement joins TRBV15 to TRBJ1-5; 10 nucleotides align to TRBD1. CDR1 LNHNV and CDR2 YYDKDF come from the germline V gene (reference sequence). The CDR3 covers 19 residues. V lost 4 bases to trimming and J lost 7 bases; unmatched junction nucleotides: 19. CDR3 region: CATSTFPGQGREKSQPQHF. The CDR3 bases are TGTGCCACCAGCACTTTCCCGGGACAGGGGAGGGAAAAATCACAGCCCCAGCATTTT.